The next 5 T cell receptor beta chains were all read from a single sample in a study of cytomegalovirus exposure and HLA in healthy donors (dated by TCRdb to 2015 to 2018). The library was built by means of the immunoSEQ multiplex PCR assay. A mixture of 60 forward primers for TCR Vbeta segments and 13 reverse primers for TCR Jbeta segments was used in the multiplex PCR. This immuneACCESS table, as held by TCRdb, lists in-frame sequences with V and J called but not all clones. Of the missing ones, under half trace to an unresolved V gene in checked studies; the others have no known cause. The sample table gives about 39,000 clones. The leading ten clones occupy over 3.5% of the sample. Input material: PBMCs. The receptors derive from a male donor in good health and CMV-seronegative.

The chain employs TRBV18 and TRBJ2-4, with a tentative D call TRBD1 (5 bases). V gave up 1 base and J gave up 2 bases, with 9 bases separating them. Germline lookup yields CDR1 KGHSH and CDR2 LQKENI. The CDR3 length is 15 residues. The CDR3 loop reads CASSPLRESKNIQYF. CDR3 DNA sequence: TGTGCCAGCTCACCACTCAGGGAATCCAAAAACATTCAGTACTTC.

The rearrangement uses TRBV18 and TRBJ2-5; 7 bases align to TRBD1. V lost 6 bases, J lost 2 bases, and 12 bases stayed unmatched. There are 16 residues in the CDR3. CDR1 is KGHSH and CDR2 is LQKENI in the germline V gene. CDR3 sequence reads: CASSLRTGVRQETQYF. CDR3 nucleotides: TGTGCCAGCTCCCTCAGAACAGGGGTTAGGCAAGAGACCCAGTACTTC.

The chain uses TRBV6-5 and TRBJ1-5, with D uncertain. This CDR3 spans 15 amino acids. The V end was cut by 5 bases, the J end by 2 bases, with 13 bases between. Germline V lookup: CDR1 MNHEY, CDR2 SVGAGI. This chain's CDR3 is CASSGSGGGNQPQHF. CDR3 sequence (DNA): TGTGCCAGCAGTGGGTCAGGAGGCGGCAATCAGCCCCAGCATTTT.

V and J are TRBV29-1 and TRBJ1-1; possible D gene TRBD1, 5 bases. Per the germline V gene, CDR1 is SQVTM and CDR2 is ANQGSEA. With 3 bases removed from V and 2 bases from J, the gap between germline ends came to 31 bases. The CDR3 spans 20 residues. CDR3 amino acids: CSVDPLGGGSGPGSNTEAFF. The CDR3 DNA reads as TGCAGCGTTGATCCATTGGGGGGTGGGTCAGGGCCAGGGAGCAACACTGAAGCTTTCTTT.

Of note for this clone: This CDR3 is also generated by other DNA sequences in the sample. The chain is built from TRBV5-1 and TRBJ2-1, with 9 bases lining up with TRBD2. The CDR3 spans 15 residues. The germline gives CDR1 SGHRS, CDR2 YFSETQ. V was clipped by 0 bases and J by 5 bases; unmatched bases: 3. The CDR3 DNA follows: TGCGCCAGCAGCTTGGTTAGCGGGGGAAACAATGAGCAGTTCTTC. Translation: CASSLVSGGNNEQFF.